Detailed here is one T cell receptor (beta chain). This entry comes from a study of blood T cell repertoires in COVID-19. V shed 4 bases and J 8 bases; nucleotides not matched to a gene: 13. CDR3 length: 15 amino acids. Germline V gives CDR1 MDHEN, CDR2 SYDVKM. The data were produced by immunoSEQ multiplex PCR, yet TCRdb's version contains in-frame clones alone and is incomplete. The top ten clones hold over 6% of a sample with around 110,000 clones, 70% to 85% of them seen once. The chain links TRBV28 to TRBJ1-2, with TRBD1 matching over 7 bases. The receptor comes from a man aged 70-80 years with active or convalescent COVID-19. The sequenced material came from peripheral blood. In DNA, the CDR3 is TGTGCCAGCAGTTCGGGAACAGGGGCCCGAGGAGGCTACACCTTC. It encodes CASSSGTGARGGYTF.